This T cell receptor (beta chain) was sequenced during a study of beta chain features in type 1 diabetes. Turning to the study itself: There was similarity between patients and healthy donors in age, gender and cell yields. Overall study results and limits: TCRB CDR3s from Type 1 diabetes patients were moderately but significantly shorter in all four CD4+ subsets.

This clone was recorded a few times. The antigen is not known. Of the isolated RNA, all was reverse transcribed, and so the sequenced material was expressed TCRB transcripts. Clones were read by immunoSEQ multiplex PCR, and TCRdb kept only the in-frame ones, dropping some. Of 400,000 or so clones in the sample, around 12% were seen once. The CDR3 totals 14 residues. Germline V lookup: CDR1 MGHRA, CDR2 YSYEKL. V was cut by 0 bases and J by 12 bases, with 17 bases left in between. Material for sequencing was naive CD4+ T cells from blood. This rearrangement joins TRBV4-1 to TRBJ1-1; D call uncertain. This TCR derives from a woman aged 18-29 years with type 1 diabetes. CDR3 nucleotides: TGCGCCAGCAGCCAAGAATTCGGTCGTATTTCGACTTTCTTT. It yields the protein CASSQEFGRISTFF.